These 20 T cell receptor beta chains came from one sample sequenced in a study of CD8 T cells in Susac syndrome. Random hexamers were used to reverse transcribe roughly 0.5 to 1 ug of RNA. Using its own MiXCR run on the immunoSEQ multiplex PCR reads, TCRdb lists one record per CDR3 protein. Among roughly 190,000 distinct CDR3 sequences listed, over 85% were seen once. The specimen was CD4+ T cells from PBMCs. The receptors derive from a human donor in good health.

V usage is TRBV4-1 and J usage is TRBJ1-2; D unclear. Germline CDR1 reads MGHRA; CDR2 reads YSYEKL. V was clipped by 4 bases and J by 4 bases, with 16 bases between them. There are 15 residues in the CDR3. The DNA for the CDR3 is TGCGCCAGCAGCCCCCGACACCTGAAAGGCTATGGCTACACCTTC. It specifies CASSPRHLKGYGYTF.

CDR3 DNA: TGTGCCATCAGTGAGGGACTAGCGGACAATGAGCAGTTCTTC. This translates into CAISEGLADNEQFF. The chain employs TRBV10-3 and TRBJ2-1, with 10 positions matching TRBD2. The V segment lost 2 bases and the J segment 5 bases; nucleotides outside the gene matches: 0. The CDR3 totals 14 residues. Germline assignment: CDR1 ENHRY and CDR2 SYGVKD.

The rearrangement uses TRBV20-1 and TRBJ1-2; no clear D gene. Trimming stripped 3 bases from V and 4 bases from J, with 9 bases between. CDR1 DFQATT and CDR2 SNEGSKA come from the germline V gene (reference sequence). The CDR3 length is 12 residues. The CDR3 region is CSASSRSYGYTF. The DNA of the CDR3 is TGCAGTGCTAGTTCCAGGAGCTATGGCTACACCTTC.

The rearrangement uses TRBV7-2 and TRBJ1-2, with D unresolved. Trimming left V 2 bases short and J 6 bases short, with 10 bases between. Germline V gene lookup returns CDR1 SGHTA and CDR2 FQGNSA. The CDR3 loop spans 13 amino acids. CDR3 in amino acids: CASSLSAADGYTF. As DNA, the CDR3 is TGTGCCAGCAGCTTAAGCGCGGCAGATGGCTACACCTTC.

V gene TRBV9 combines with J gene TRBJ1-6; D is unresolved. The CDR3 runs 13 residues. Trimming removed 0 bases from V and 9 bases from J, with 7 bases in between. Germline CDR1 SGDLS, CDR2 YYNGEE. For the CDR3, the DNA is TGTGCCAGCAGCGTAGTAGGGAGTTCACCCCTCCACTTT. Translation: CASSVVGSSPLHF.

The V call is TRBV6-5, the J call TRBJ1-6; 8 bases are shared with TRBD1. The CDR3 loop spans 15 amino acids. Unmatched junction bases numbered 7, after V lost 5 bases and J lost 7 bases. Germline V lookup: CDR1 MNHEY, CDR2 SVGAGI. The CDR3, as DNA: TGTGCCAGCAGTACAGGGGGTGCCAAAAATTCACCCCTCCACTTT. This encodes CASSTGGAKNSPLHF.

The rearrangement links TRBV7-2 to TRBJ1-1, with D tentatively TRBD1 (5 bases). Germline V CDR1 and CDR2: SGHTA, FQGNSA. Between the trimmed V and J ends, which lost 6 bases and 5 bases, there was a span of 13 bases. CDR3 length equals 13 residues. In DNA form, the CDR3 reads TGTGCCAGCAGTTCAGGGTTGGTAACTGAAGCTTTCTTT. This codes for CASSSGLVTEAFF. Full variable domain (remainder filled in from reference TRBV7-2 and TRBJ1-1): GAGVSQSPSNKVTEKGKDVELRCDPISGHTALYWYRQSLGQGLEFLIYFQGNSAPDKSGLPSDRFSAERTGGSVSTLTIQRTQQEDSAVYLCASSSGLVTEAFFGQGTRLTVV.

V is TRBV9 and J is TRBJ2-2; no firm D call. Germline V gene lookup returns CDR1 SGDLS and CDR2 YYNGEE. The CDR3 contains 13 residues. Trimming left V 2 bases short and J 6 bases short, with 8 bases between. CDR3 amino acids: CASSVSAPGELFF. In DNA, the CDR3 is TGTGCCAGCAGCGTGAGTGCCCCCGGGGAGCTGTTTTTT.

The chain carries TRBV4-1 and TRBJ1-2; tentative D call: TRBD1 (5 bases). Trimming pared 3 bases from V and 1 base from J, leaving 12 bases between. CDR3 length equals 15 residues. Germline CDR1 reads MGHRA; CDR2 reads YSYEKL. In nucleotides, the CDR3 is TGCGCCAGCAGCCACCCGGGACGGCTTAACTATGGCTACACCTTC. Its translation is CASSHPGRLNYGYTF.

The rearrangement joins TRBV20-1 to TRBJ2-7; TRBD2 is a possible D gene (6 bases). V was pared by 5 bases and J by 9 bases, with 17 bases between. CDR3 length: 12 amino acids. Germline loops: CDR1 DFQATT, CDR2 SNEGSKA (reference sequence). The CDR3 reads CSAGWGGLGQYF. In DNA, the CDR3 is TGCAGTGCTGGCTGGGGAGGCCTGGGGCAGTACTTC.

The chain has TRBV12-3 or TRBV12-4 and TRBJ1-2; maybe TRBD1 (5 bases). With 7 bases removed from V and 5 bases from J, the gap between germline ends came to 17 bases. The length of the CDR3 is 14 residues. The CDR3 DNA is TGTGCCAGCACCCCCGGGTTGGGGGGGTATGGCTACACCTTC. Protein: CASTPGLGGYGYTF.

The V and J genes are TRBV2 and TRBJ1-5, with a tentative D call TRBD1 (5 bases). Germline values: CDR1 SNHLY, CDR2 FYNNEI. Trimming stripped 1 base from V and 7 bases from J, with 17 bases between. The CDR3 is 16 residues long. CDR3 sequence reads: CASSEERGAGVQPQHF. CDR3 nucleotides: TGTGCCAGCAGTGAAGAAAGAGGGGCGGGGGTACAGCCCCAGCATTTT.

The V gene is TRBV30, the J gene TRBJ1-2, with a tentative D call TRBD1 (5 bases). The CDR3 has 16 residues. CDR1 GTSNPN and CDR2 SVGIG come from the germline V gene (reference sequence). The V and J ends lost 2 bases and 2 bases respectively, with 18 bases between them. The CDR3: CAWSSRQGLGNYGYTF. As DNA, the CDR3 is TGTGCCTGGAGTTCCCGCCAGGGTCTAGGGAACTATGGCTACACCTTC.

The V call is TRBV2, the J call TRBJ2-7, with D possibly being TRBD2 (6 bases). The CDR3 has 13 residues. Trimming stripped 10 bases from V and 4 bases from J, with 17 bases between. Germline CDR1 SNHLY, CDR2 FYNNEI. CDR3 in amino acids: CATQRRVGYEQYV. The CDR3 coding sequence is TGTGCCACCCAACGGAGGGTCGGGTACGAGCAGTACGTC.

This chain links TRBV3-1 with TRBJ2-5, with 9 bases lining up with TRBD2. The CDR3 consists of 14 residues. Germline lookup yields CDR1 LGHDT and CDR2 YNNKEL (reference sequence). Trimming removed 1 base from V and 6 bases from J; junction bases left unmatched: 3. CDR3 sequence (DNA): TGTGCCAGCAGCCAAGGGGGACTAGCAAAGACCCAGTACTTC. This translates into CASSQGGLAKTQYF.

This clonotype was detected only once. V gene TRBV7-2 combines with J gene TRBJ2-7, with unresolved D. This CDR3 has 14 amino acids. Trimming shortened V by 7 bases and J by 0 bases, and 13 bases separated the two germline ends. Germline V CDR1 and CDR2: SGHTA, FQGNSA. The CDR3 here is CASTPIQASYEQYF. CDR3 DNA: TGTGCCAGCACCCCAATCCAGGCCTCCTACGAGCAGTACTTC.

The rearrangement uses TRBV5-1 and TRBJ2-3; 15 nucleotides align to TRBD2. Germline loops: CDR1 SGHRS, CDR2 YFSETQ. After removal of 7 bases from V and 0 bases from J, the junction contained 12 bases not matched to a gene. This CDR3 region has 19 residues. In nucleotides, the CDR3 is TGCGCCAGCGGATTCGGACTAGCGGGGGGGGTCTCTAGCACAGATACGCAGTATTTT. Its protein is CASGFGLAGGVSSTDTQYF.

J is TRBJ2-1 and V is TRBV6-2 or TRBV6-3; possibly TRBD2 for D (6 bases). This CDR3 spans 18 amino acids. Looked up from germline, CDR1 is MNHEY and CDR2 is SVGEGT. The V gene lost 5 bases and the J gene lost 4 bases, with 24 bases spanning the gap. The CDR3 protein is CASSPHFMRLDYYNEQFF. The DNA for the CDR3 is TGTGCCAGCAGTCCACACTTCATGCGTCTGGACTATTACAATGAGCAGTTCTTC.

The J gene is TRBJ2-5, the V gene TRBV5-4; the D gene could be TRBD1 or TRBD2 (6 bases each). Trimming shortened V by 6 bases and J by 2 bases, and 11 bases separated the two germline ends. Germline lookup yields CDR1 SGHNT and CDR2 YYREEE (reference sequence). The CDR3 totals 13 residues. CDR3 protein: CASNRGPQETQYF. The DNA of the CDR3 is TGTGCCAGCAACCGGGGGCCACAAGAGACCCAGTACTTC.

The V call is TRBV6-2 or TRBV6-3, the J call TRBJ1-5; D might be TRBD1 (5 bases). Germline V gives CDR1 MNHEY, CDR2 SVGEGT. Trimming removed 7 bases from V and 1 base from J, with 20 bases in between. The CDR3 extends over 17 amino acids. For the CDR3, the DNA is TGTGCCAGCAATTCTAACCGTGGGGGGTACAGCAATCAGCCCCAGCATTTT. Encoded protein: CASNSNRGGYSNQPQHF.